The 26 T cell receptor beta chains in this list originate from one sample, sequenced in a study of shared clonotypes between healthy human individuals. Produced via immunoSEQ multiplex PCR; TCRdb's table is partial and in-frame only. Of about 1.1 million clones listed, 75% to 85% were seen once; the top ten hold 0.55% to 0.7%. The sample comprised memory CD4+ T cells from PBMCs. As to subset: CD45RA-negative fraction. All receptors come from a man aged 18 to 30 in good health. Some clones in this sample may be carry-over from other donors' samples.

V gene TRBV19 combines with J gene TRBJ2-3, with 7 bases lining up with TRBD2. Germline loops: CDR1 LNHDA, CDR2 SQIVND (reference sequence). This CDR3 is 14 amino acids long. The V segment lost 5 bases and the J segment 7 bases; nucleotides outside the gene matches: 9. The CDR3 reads CASSAGEERYTQYF. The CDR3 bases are TGTGCCAGTAGTGCGGGAGAGGAGCGATATACGCAGTATTTT.

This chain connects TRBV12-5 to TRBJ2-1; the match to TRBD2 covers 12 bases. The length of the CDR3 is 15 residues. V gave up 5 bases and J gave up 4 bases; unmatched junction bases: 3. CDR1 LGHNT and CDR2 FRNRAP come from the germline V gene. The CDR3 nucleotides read TGTGCTAGTGGTCGAGGACTAGCGGGGTACAATGAGCAGTTCTTC. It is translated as CASGRGLAGYNEQFF.

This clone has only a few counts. The CDR3, as DNA: TGTGCCTGGAGTGGAACGTGGGGTTGGGCAGGACGGACTGAAGCTTTCTTT. Amino acids: CAWSGTWGWAGRTEAFF. This chain links TRBV30 with TRBJ1-1; D is undetermined. V lost 1 base and J 5 bases, leaving 23 bases between the germline ends. CDR1 and CDR2 from the germline V gene are GTSNPN and SVGIG (reference sequence). The CDR3 sequence is 17 residues long.

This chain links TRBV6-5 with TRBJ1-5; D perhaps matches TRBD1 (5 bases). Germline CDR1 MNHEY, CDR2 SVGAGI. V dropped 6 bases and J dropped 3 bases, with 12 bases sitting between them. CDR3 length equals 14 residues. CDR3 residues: CASRRGVSNQPQHF. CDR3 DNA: TGTGCCAGCAGGAGAGGGGTGTCCAATCAGCCCCAGCATTTT.

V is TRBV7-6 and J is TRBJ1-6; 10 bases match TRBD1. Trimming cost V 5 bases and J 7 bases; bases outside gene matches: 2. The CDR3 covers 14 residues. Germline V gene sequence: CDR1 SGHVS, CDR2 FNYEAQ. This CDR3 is CASSRQGANSPLHF. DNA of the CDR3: TGTGCCAGCAGCCGACAGGGGGCGAATTCACCCCTCCACTTT.

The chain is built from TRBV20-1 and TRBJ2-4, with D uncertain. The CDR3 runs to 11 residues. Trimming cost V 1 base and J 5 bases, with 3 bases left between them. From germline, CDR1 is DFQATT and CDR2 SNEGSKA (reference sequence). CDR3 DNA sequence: TGCAGTGCTAGAGGGGAAAACATTCAGTACTTC. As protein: CSARGENIQYF.

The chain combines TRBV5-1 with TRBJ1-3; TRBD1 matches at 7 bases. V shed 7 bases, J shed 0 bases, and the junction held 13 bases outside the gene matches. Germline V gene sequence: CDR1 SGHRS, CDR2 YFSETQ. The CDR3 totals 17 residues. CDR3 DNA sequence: TGCGCCAGCGCAATTGGGGGGACAGAAAGCTCTGGAAACACCATATATTTT. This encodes CASAIGGTESSGNTIYF.

DNA of the CDR3: TGTGCCAGCAGTGGCATGACATACCCAAGCGAAGCTTTCTTT. This sequence encodes CASSGMTYPSEAFF. This chain uses TRBV6-1 with TRBJ1-1; D is unclear. The CDR3 loop spans 14 amino acids. Trimming stripped 4 bases from V and 8 bases from J, with 17 bases between. The germline V gene has CDR1 MNHNS and CDR2 SASEGT.

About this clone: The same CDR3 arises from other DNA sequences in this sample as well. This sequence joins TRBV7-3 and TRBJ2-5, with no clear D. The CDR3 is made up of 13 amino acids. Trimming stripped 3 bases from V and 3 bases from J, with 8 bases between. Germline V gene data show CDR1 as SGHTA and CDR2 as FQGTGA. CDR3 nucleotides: TGTGCCAGCAGCTTGGGCCAAAAAGAGACCCAGTACTTC. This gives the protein CASSLGQKETQYF.

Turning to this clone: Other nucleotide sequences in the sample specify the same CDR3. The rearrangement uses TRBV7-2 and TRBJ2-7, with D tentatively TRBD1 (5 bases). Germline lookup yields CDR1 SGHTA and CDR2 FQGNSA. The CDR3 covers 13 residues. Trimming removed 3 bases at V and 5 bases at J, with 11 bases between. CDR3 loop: CASSFSQGHEQYF. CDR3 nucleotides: TGTGCCAGCAGCTTCAGTCAGGGCCACGAGCAGTACTTC.

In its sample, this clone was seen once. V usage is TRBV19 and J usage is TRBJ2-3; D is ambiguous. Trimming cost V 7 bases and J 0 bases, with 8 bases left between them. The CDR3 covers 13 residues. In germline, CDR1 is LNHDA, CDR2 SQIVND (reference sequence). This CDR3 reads CASTEGSTDTQYF. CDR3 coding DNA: TGTGCCAGTACCGAAGGAAGCACAGATACGCAGTATTTT.

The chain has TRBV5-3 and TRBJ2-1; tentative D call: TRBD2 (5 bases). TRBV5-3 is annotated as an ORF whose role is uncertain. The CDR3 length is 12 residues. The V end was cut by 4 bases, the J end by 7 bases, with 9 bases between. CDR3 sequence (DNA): TGTGCCAGAAGCCCAAGAGGGAATGAGCAGTTCTTC. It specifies CARSPRGNEQFF.

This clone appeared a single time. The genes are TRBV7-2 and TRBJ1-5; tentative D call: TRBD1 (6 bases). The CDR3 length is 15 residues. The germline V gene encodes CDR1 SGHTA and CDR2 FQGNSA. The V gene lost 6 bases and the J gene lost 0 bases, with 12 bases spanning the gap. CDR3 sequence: CASSFIQGSNQPQHF. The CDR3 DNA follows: TGTGCCAGCAGTTTTATACAGGGTAGCAATCAGCCCCAGCATTTT.

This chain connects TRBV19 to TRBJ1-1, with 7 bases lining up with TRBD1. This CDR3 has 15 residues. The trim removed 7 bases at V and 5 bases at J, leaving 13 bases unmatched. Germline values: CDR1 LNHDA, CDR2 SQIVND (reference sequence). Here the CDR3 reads CASTKDRSVWTEAFF. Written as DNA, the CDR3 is TGTGCCAGTACGAAGGACAGGTCTGTATGGACTGAAGCTTTCTTT.

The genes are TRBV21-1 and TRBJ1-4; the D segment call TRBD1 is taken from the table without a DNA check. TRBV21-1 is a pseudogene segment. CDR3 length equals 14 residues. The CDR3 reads CASSSRTGEEKLFF. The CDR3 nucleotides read TGTGCCAGCAGCAGTCGGACAGGGGAAGAAAAACTGTTTTTT.

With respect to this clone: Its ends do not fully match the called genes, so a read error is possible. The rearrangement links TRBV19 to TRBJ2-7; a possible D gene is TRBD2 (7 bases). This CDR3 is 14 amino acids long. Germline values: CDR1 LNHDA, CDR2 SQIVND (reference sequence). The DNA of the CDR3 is TGTGCCAGTAAACCCCAGGCGGGGGCGTACGGGCAGTACTTC. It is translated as CASKPQAGAYGQYF.

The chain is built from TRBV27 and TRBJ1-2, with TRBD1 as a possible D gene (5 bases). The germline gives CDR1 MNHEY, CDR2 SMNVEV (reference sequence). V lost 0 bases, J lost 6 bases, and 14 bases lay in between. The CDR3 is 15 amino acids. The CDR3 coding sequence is TGTGCCAGCAGTTTATCGTTGTTAGGGACGGATGGCTACACCTTC. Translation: CASSLSLLGTDGYTF.

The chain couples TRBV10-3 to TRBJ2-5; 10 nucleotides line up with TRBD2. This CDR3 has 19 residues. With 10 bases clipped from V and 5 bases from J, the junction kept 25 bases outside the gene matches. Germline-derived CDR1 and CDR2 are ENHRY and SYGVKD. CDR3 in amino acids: CATTNFRTSGVTPRETQYF. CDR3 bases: TGTGCCACCACCAACTTCCGGACTAGCGGAGTAACTCCACGGGAGACCCAGTACTTC.

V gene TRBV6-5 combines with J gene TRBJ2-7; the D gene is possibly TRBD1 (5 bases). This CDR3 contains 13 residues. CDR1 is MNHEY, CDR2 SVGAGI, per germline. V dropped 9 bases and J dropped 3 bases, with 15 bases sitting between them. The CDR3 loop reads CASGSPGYYEQYF. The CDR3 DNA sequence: TGTGCCAGTGGATCCCCAGGGTACTACGAGCAGTACTTC.

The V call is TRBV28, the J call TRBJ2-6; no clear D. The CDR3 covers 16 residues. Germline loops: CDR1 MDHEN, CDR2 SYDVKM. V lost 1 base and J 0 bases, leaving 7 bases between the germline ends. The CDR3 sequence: CASSLSQTSGANVLTF. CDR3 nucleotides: TGTGCCAGCAGTTTATCACAGACCTCTGGGGCCAACGTCCTGACTTTC.

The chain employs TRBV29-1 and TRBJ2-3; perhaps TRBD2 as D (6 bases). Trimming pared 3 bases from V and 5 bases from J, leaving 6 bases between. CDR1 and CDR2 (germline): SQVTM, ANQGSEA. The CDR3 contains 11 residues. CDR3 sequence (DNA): TGCAGCGTTGAGGGGGGAGATACGCAGTATTTT. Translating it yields CSVEGGDTQYF.

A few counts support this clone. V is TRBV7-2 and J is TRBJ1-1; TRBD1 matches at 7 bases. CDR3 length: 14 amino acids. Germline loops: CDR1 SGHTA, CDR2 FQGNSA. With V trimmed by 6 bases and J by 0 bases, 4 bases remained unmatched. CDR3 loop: CASRSGTVNTEAFF. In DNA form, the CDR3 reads TGTGCCAGCAGATCCGGGACAGTGAACACTGAAGCTTTCTTT.

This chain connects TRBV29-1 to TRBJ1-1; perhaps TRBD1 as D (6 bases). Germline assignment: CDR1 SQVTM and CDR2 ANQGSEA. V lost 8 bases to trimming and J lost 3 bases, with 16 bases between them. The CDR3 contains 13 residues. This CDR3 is CSSWRPGDTEAFF. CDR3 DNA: TGCAGCTCCTGGAGACCAGGGGACACTGAAGCTTTCTTT.

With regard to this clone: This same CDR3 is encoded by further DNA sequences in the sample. The CDR3 loop reads CAWSVDSNQPQHF. The DNA of the CDR3 is TGTGCCTGGAGTGTAGACAGCAATCAGCCCCAGCATTTT. The rearrangement uses TRBV30 and TRBJ1-5; D not certain. The CDR3 is 13 amino acids. V was pared by 0 bases and J by 1 base, with 4 bases between. The germline V gene has CDR1 GTSNPN and CDR2 SVGIG (reference sequence).

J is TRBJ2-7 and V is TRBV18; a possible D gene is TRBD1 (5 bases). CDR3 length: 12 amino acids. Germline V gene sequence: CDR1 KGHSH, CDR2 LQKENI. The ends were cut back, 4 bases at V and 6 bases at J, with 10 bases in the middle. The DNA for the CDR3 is TGTGCCAGCTCACTTATGACAGCCGAGCAGTACTTC. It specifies CASSLMTAEQYF.

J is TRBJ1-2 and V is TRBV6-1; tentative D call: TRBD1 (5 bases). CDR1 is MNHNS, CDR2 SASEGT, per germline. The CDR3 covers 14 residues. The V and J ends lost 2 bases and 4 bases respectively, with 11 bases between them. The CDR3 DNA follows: TGTGCCAGCAGTGAATTATTGAGGGGCTATGGCTACACCTTC. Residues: CASSELLRGYGYTF.